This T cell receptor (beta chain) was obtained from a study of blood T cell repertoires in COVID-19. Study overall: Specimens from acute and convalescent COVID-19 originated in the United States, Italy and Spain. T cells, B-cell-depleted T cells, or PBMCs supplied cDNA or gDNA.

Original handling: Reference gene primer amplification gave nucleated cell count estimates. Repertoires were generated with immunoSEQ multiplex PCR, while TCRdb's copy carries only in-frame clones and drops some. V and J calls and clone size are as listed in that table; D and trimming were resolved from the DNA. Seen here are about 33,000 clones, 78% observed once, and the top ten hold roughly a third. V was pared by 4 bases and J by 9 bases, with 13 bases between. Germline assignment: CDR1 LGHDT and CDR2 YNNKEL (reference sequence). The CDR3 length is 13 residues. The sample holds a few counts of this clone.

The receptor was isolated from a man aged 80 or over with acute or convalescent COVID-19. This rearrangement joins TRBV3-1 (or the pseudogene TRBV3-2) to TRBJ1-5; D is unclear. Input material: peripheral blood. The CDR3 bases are TGTGCCAGCAGCCGCCTTGGAGGTGGGCCCCAGCATTTT. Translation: CASSRLGGGPQHF.